This T cell receptor (beta chain) was recovered during a study of blood T cell repertoires in COVID-19 (dated by TCRdb to the early 2020s). For the wider study: Samples from collaborators originated in the United States, Italy and Spain and spanned both the acute and convalescent phases of COVID-19. The material from the prospective study consisted of cDNA or gDNA derived from T cells, B-cell-depleted T cells, or PBMCs. The repertoires were made available in a free public database intended to serve as a resource for research on the immune response to SARS-CoV-2. Subjects who had been exposed to COVID-19, were actively infected with it, or had recovered from it provided the deeply sampled blood TCRbeta repertoires that made up the dataset. Where available, HLA class I and class II types were taken from metadata supplied by the sample provider and were not determined by assay-based typing. Samples came from the ongoing ImmuneRACE study (first 160 participants) plus 1,254 subjects from 6 global collaborators. Sample metadata almost always included a de-identified subject ID, COVID-19 status, age in years and sex.

CDR1 and CDR2 are read off the germline V gene (reference sequence) as MNHEY and SMNVEV. From V the trimming removes 5 bases and from J it removes 3 bases, while the gene matches leave 11 bases of the junction unaccounted for. Spanning cysteine to phenylalanine, the CDR3 consists of 17 amino acids. Of the read, only the CDR3 DNA is kept; its 51 bases are in frame from base 1. Whole blood was collected in K2EDTA tubes by collaborating institutions according to the institutions' own protocols. For TCRbeta analysis, collaborators shipped samples as frozen whole blood, isolated PBMCs, or DNA extracted from either of those sample types. Here is what the overall study found, with its caveats: Clinical and demographic metadata were provided uncurated, with the amount varying by source and participant.

TCRbeta CDR3 regions were amplified from genomic DNA by means of the immunoSEQ Assay, a bias-controlled multiplex PCR. On the study's bioinformatics: Within the assay, amplification of reference gene primers was used to estimate how many nucleated cells each sample contained. Sequence reads were collapsed and filtered to measure the absolute abundance of every unique TCRbeta CDR3 rearrangement. For each sample, productive Simpson clonality was calculated as the square root of Simpson's diversity index over productive rearrangements. TCRdb re-hosts the immuneACCESS table, in-frame sequences only. Its copies lack some clones; in the studies checked, an unresolved V gene accounts for under half of them, and the cause for the rest is not known. Clone size and V and J calls were adopted from that table, with D and trimming inferred from the DNA. The sample records approximately 36,000 clones, just under 85% of which are singletons. Of the sample, 4.8% falls within the top ten clones.

Notes on this clone: This clone's antigen is unknown. No clone much larger than this one lies a single base away; base qualities are absent.

The clonotype comes from a man in his fifties with active COVID-19. Recombination connected TRBV27 to TRBJ2-7; TRBD2 aligns with 12 central bases. The specimen sequenced was peripheral blood. The nucleotide sequence is given as TGTGCCAGCAGTCTAACAGGACTAGCGGGGAGGTTCTACGAGCAGTACTTC. This sequence encodes CASSLTGLAGRFYEQYF.